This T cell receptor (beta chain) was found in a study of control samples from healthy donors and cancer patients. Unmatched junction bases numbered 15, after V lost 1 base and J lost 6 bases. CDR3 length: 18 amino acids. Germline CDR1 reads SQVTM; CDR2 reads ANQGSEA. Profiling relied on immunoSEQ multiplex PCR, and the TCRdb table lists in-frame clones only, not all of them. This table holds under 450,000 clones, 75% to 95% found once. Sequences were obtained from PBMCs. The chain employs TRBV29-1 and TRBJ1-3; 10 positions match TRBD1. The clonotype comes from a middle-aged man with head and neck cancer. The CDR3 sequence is CSVEVGTGEKSETNTIYF. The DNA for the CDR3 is TGCAGCGTTGAAGTCGGGACAGGGGAAAAATCGGAAACAAACACCATATATTTT.